This T cell receptor beta chain was sequenced during a study of shared T cell receptors in the human thymus. Germline CDR1 and CDR2: SGHNT and YYREEE (reference sequence). J was trimmed by 5 bases and V by 2 bases; bases with no gene match: 7. The CDR3 has 15 residues. Libraries were prepared by immunoSEQ multiplex PCR; TCRdb keeps only in-frame clonotypes and omits some of them. The sample consists of hundreds of thousands of clones, 87% of them appearing once. The same sample was also studied in work on human thymus T cells. Per that study: Corrective cardiac surgery supplied the resected thymus tissue. Thymic as well as blood repertoires seemed to favor certain V and J genes unevenly. As related research reported, thymic repertoires overlapped highly among unrelated individuals.

The receptor comes from a boy in the first two years of life with a congenital heart defect. The sample consisted of thymocytes. The chain links TRBV5-4 to TRBJ2-5; TRBD2 agrees at 9 bases. The CDR3 nucleotides read TGTGCCAGCAGCTTAGGAGCTAGCGGGAAGGAGACCCAGTACTTC. Its translation is CASSLGASGKETQYF.